A single sample is the source of the 26 T cell receptor beta chains below, sequenced in a study of T cell changes during pregnancy in multiple sclerosis. Some clones are missing from TCRdb's copy, which holds only in-frame ones; the method was immunoSEQ multiplex PCR. The table lists about 44,000 clones, 89% of them singletons. The source material was CD4+ T cells from peripheral blood mononuclear cells, sampled after pregnancy. The receptors come from a female donor with multiple sclerosis, enrolled in a pregnancy study.

This chain links TRBV4-1 with TRBJ1-1; D may be TRBD1 (6 bases). Trimming shortened V by 4 bases and J by 6 bases, and 15 bases separated the two germline ends. The CDR3 spans 14 residues. Germline V gene data show CDR1 as MGHRA and CDR2 as YSYEKL. The CDR3 bases are TGCGCCAGCAGCCTTACACAGGGATTATCTGAAGCTTTCTTT. It yields the protein CASSLTQGLSEAFF.

The chain employs TRBV4-1 and TRBJ1-4; no clear D gene. Trimming took off 2 bases at V and 0 bases at J, with 7 bases between the two ends. This CDR3 spans 15 amino acids. Looked up from germline, CDR1 is MGHRA and CDR2 is YSYEKL. The CDR3 DNA reads as TGCGCCAGCAGCCAACGGGTTGCAACTAATGAAAAACTGTTTTTT. Translating it yields CASSQRVATNEKLFF.

This clone was observed a few times. This chain joins TRBV18 and TRBJ2-6, with TRBD1 matching over 9 bases. V was pared by 5 bases and J by 1 base, with 18 bases of the junction left unmatched. This CDR3 spans 21 amino acids. Germline CDR1 and CDR2: KGHSH and LQKENI. The CDR3 protein is CASSSLSTGGAVTSGANVLTF. The CDR3 DNA reads TGTGCCAGCTCATCTTTGTCAACAGGGGGCGCAGTGACTTCTGGGGCCAACGTCCTGACTTTC. The full variable domain, with the rest looked up from reference TRBV18 and TRBJ2-6, is NAGVMQNPRHLVRRRGQEARLRCSPMKGHSHVYWYRQLPEEGLKFMVYLQKENIIDESGMPKERFSAEFPKEGPSILRIQQVVRGDSAAYFCASSSLSTGGAVTSGANVLTFGAGSRLTVL.

Remarks on this clone: The germline gene is not matched at one end of the junction; a read error may be the cause. The chain carries TRBV30 and TRBJ2-3; 7 positions agree with TRBD2. Germline V gives CDR1 GTSNPN, CDR2 SVGIG (reference sequence). This CDR3 spans 13 amino acids. As DNA, the CDR3 is TGTGCCGGGAGCGGGATTGGCACAGATACGCAGTATTTT. As protein: CAGSGIGTDTQYF.

This clone was picked up a small number of times. The J gene is TRBJ2-7, the V gene TRBV5-6, with 9 bases lining up with TRBD1. The V and J ends lost 6 bases and 6 bases, in that order; junction bases with no gene match: 7. Germline V gene data show CDR1 as SGHDT and CDR2 as YYEEEE. The CDR3 is 13 residues long. The CDR3 region has the DNA TGTGCCAGCACCATGGGACAGGGCCGCGAGCAGTACTTC. This encodes CASTMGQGREQYF. The variable domain in full, with the rest retrieved from reference TRBV5-6 and TRBJ2-7, is DAGVTQSPTHLIKTRGQQVTLRCSPKSGHDTVSWYQQALGQGPQFIFQYYEEEERQRGNFPDRFSGHQFPNYSSELNVNALLLGDSALYLCASTMGQGREQYFGPGTRLTVT.

The rearrangement links TRBV6-5 to TRBJ2-7, with TRBD1 matching over 9 bases. Germline V gene data show CDR1 as MNHEY and CDR2 as SVGAGI. This CDR3 is built from 15 residues. Trimming took 0 bases from V and 7 from J; bases not matched to a gene: 7. CDR3 protein: CASSYSGQGSWEQYF. DNA for the CDR3: TGTGCCAGCAGTTACTCGGGACAGGGTTCGTGGGAGCAGTACTTC.

The chain carries TRBV27 and TRBJ2-7, with 9 bases identical to TRBD2. The CDR3 length is 16 residues. The germline V gene has CDR1 MNHEY and CDR2 SMNVEV (reference sequence). J was trimmed by 2 bases and V by 4 bases; bases with no gene match: 9. This CDR3 is CASSSRIAGGPYEQYF. Here the CDR3 DNA reads TGTGCCAGCAGTTCCCGCATTGCGGGAGGGCCCTACGAGCAGTACTTC.

J is TRBJ1-2 and V is TRBV15; 10 bases agree with TRBD1. Losses at the gene ends were 3 bases for V and 4 bases for J; bases not matched to a gene: 5. CDR3 length: 15 amino acids. Germline loops: CDR1 LNHNV, CDR2 YYDKDF (reference sequence). The CDR3 sequence is CATSRDRGASYGYTF. CDR3 bases: TGTGCCACCAGCAGGGACAGGGGGGCAAGCTATGGCTACACCTTC.

V gene TRBV7-8 combines with J gene TRBJ2-5; possibly TRBD2 for D (6 bases). This CDR3 region has 15 residues. V was pared by 5 bases and J by 2 bases, with 15 bases between. In germline, CDR1 is SGHVS, CDR2 FQNEAQ. For the CDR3, the DNA is TGTGCCAGCAGCCCGAGCTTCGCGGGACAAGAGACCCAGTACTTC. Its translation is CASSPSFAGQETQYF. Full variable domain (remainder filled in from reference TRBV7-8 and TRBJ2-5): GAGVSQSPRYKVAKRGQDVALRCDPISGHVSLFWYQQALGQGPEFLTYFQNEAQLDKSGLPSDRFFAERPEGSVSTLKIQRTQQEDSAVYLCASSPSFAGQETQYFGPGTRLLVL.

This clone was seen only once. The chain couples TRBV7-2 to TRBJ2-7; D remains unclear. Germline loops: CDR1 SGHTA, CDR2 FQGNSA. The CDR3 totals 14 residues. Trimming shortened V by 0 bases and J by 6 bases, and 12 bases separated the two germline ends. CDR3 sequence reads: CASSLAMARSEQYF. For the CDR3, the DNA is TGTGCCAGCAGCTTAGCGATGGCCCGAAGCGAGCAGTACTTC.

V is TRBV5-1 and J is TRBJ1-2; no reliable D call. CDR1 is SGHRS, CDR2 YFSETQ, per germline. V dropped 0 bases and J dropped 4 bases, with 16 bases sitting between them. The CDR3 length is 16 residues. DNA for the CDR3: TGCGCCAGCAGCTTGGCGTCGGACTTCGACCCCTATGGCTACACCTTC. Protein: CASSLASDFDPYGYTF. Full variable domain (missing parts from reference TRBV5-1 and TRBJ1-2): KAGVTQTPRYLIKTRGQQVTLSCSPISGHRSVSWYQQTPGQGLQFLFEYFSETQRNKGNFPGRFSGRQFSNSRSEMNVSTLELGDSALYLCASSLASDFDPYGYTFGSGTRLTVV.

This chain connects TRBV19 to TRBJ1-1; D perhaps matches TRBD1 (5 bases). The CDR3 runs to 13 residues. Germline V lookup: CDR1 LNHDA, CDR2 SQIVND (reference sequence). V lost 3 bases, J lost 2 bases, and 7 bases lay in between. CDR3 bases: TGTGCCAGTAGTATTAGGGGTAACACTGAAGCTTTCTTT. Translation: CASSIRGNTEAFF. The entire variable domain, with the rest obtained from reference TRBV19 and TRBJ1-1, is as follows: DGGITQSPKYLFRKEGQNVTLSCEQNLNHDAMYWYRQDPGQGLRLIYYSQIVNDFQKGDIAEGYSVSREKKESFPLTVTSAQKNPTAFYLCASSIRGNTEAFFGQGTRLTVV.

By sample fraction, this clone is medium-sized. The rearrangement joins TRBV5-1 to TRBJ2-3; D possibly corresponds to TRBD2 (5 bases). V was trimmed by 3 bases and J by 2 bases, leaving 13 bases between them. The CDR3 totals 15 residues. Per germline, CDR1 SGHRS and CDR2 YFSETQ. The CDR3 bases are TGCGCCAGCAGCTCCAGTAGCGAGACCACAGATACGCAGTATTTT. This gives the protein CASSSSSETTDTQYF.

CDR3 loop: CASSRDRVREHTGELFF. CDR3 nucleotide sequence: TGTGCCAGCTCACGGGACAGGGTGCGGGAGCACACCGGGGAGCTGTTTTTT. The chain carries TRBV18 and TRBJ2-2; TRBD1 matches at 9 bases. Per germline, CDR1 KGHSH and CDR2 LQKENI. Trimming removed 4 bases from V and 3 bases from J; junction bases left unmatched: 9. The CDR3 runs to 17 residues.

The chain employs TRBV11-3 and TRBJ2-3, with 11 bases lining up with TRBD2. Unmatched junction bases numbered 16, after V lost 5 bases and J lost 0 bases. Germline-derived CDR1 and CDR2 are SGHNT and YENEEA. The CDR3 totals 20 residues. This CDR3 is CASSHWGLAGGPFSTDTQYF. The CDR3, as DNA: TGTGCCAGCAGCCATTGGGGGCTAGCGGGAGGACCATTTAGCACAGATACGCAGTATTTT.

This chain uses TRBV7-3 with TRBJ2-7; weak D call: TRBD2 (5 bases). Trimming took 5 bases from V and 3 from J, leaving 11 bases between them. Looked up from germline, CDR1 is SGHTA and CDR2 is FQGTGA. The CDR3 totals 13 residues. DNA for the CDR3: TGTGCCAGCAGCCCTACTAGAAGCTACGAGCAGTACTTC. Residues: CASSPTRSYEQYF.

The table lists this clone with a few counts. The chain recombines TRBV27 with TRBJ2-7; D possibly corresponds to TRBD1 (5 bases). This CDR3 is 11 amino acids long. V shed 5 bases and J shed 4 bases, with 6 bases lying between them. Germline CDR1 MNHEY, CDR2 SMNVEV (reference sequence). The CDR3 DNA reads TGTGCCAGCAGTACAGGTTACGAGCAGTACTTC. It specifies CASSTGYEQYF.

The chain carries TRBV18 and TRBJ1-1, with D hard to call. V was pared by 2 bases and J by 3 bases, with 7 bases between. Looked up from germline, CDR1 is KGHSH and CDR2 is LQKENI. The CDR3 loop spans 13 amino acids. In DNA, the CDR3 is TGTGCCAGCTCACCAGGGAGAGACACTGAAGCTTTCTTT. Its protein is CASSPGRDTEAFF.

This chain uses TRBV2 with TRBJ1-4; D ambiguous. Trimming removed 4 bases from V and 8 bases from J, with 11 bases in between. Germline loops: CDR1 SNHLY, CDR2 FYNNEI. CDR3 length equals 13 residues. CDR3 residues: CASSVDSQEKLFF. CDR3 in DNA: TGTGCCAGCAGTGTGGACTCCCAAGAAAAACTGTTTTTT.

This chain uses TRBV11-2 with TRBJ1-2; D is perhaps TRBD1 (5 bases). V lost 5 bases and J lost 5, with 12 bases in between. CDR1 and CDR2 (germline): SGHAT, FQNNGV. This CDR3 is 13 amino acids long. The DNA of the CDR3 is TGTGCCAGCAGCCCGGGGGGAGGTTATGGCTACACCTTC. Translated: CASSPGGGYGYTF.

The rearrangement uses TRBV19 and TRBJ1-4; TRBD1 aligns across 7 bases. Germline V gene data show CDR1 as LNHDA and CDR2 as SQIVND (reference sequence). The CDR3 totals 18 residues. J lost 0 bases, V lost 5 bases, and 12 bases had no gene match. CDR3 region: CASSLRLRGSPTNEKLFF. The CDR3 DNA follows: TGTGCCAGTAGTCTACGGCTCAGGGGGAGCCCAACTAATGAAAAACTGTTTTTT.

To note about this clone: Different DNA sequences within this sample yield the same CDR3. This chain connects TRBV30 to TRBJ2-7, with D uncertain. The CDR3 is 12 residues long. V lost 0 bases and J 1 base, leaving 4 bases between the germline ends. Germline V gives CDR1 GTSNPN, CDR2 SVGIG (reference sequence). The CDR3 bases are TGTGCCTGGAGTGTCAGTTCCTACGAGCAGTACTTC. It yields the protein CAWSVSSYEQYF.

V gene TRBV4-3 combines with J gene TRBJ1-1; weak D call: TRBD1 (5 bases). This CDR3 comprises 16 residues. Trimming stripped 0 bases from V and 11 bases from J, with 22 bases between. The V gene's germline CDR1 is LGHNA and CDR2 YSLEER. The DNA of the CDR3 is TGCGCCAGCAGCCAAGATCTTCCCCCGGGGGGTCTTGGGGCTTTCTTT. The encoded protein is CASSQDLPPGGLGAFF.

V and J are TRBV5-1 and TRBJ2-7, with 13 bases aligning to TRBD2. Germline V lookup: CDR1 SGHRS, CDR2 YFSETQ. The ends lost 3 bases at V and 4 bases at J; junction bases unmatched: 1. The CDR3 length is 14 residues. CDR3 in amino acids: CASSSTSGRYEQYF. The CDR3 DNA reads as TGCGCCAGCAGCTCGACTAGCGGGAGGTACGAGCAGTACTTC.

This clone was seen once. This chain connects TRBV6-5 to TRBJ2-7, with TRBD1 matching over 8 bases. CDR3 length equals 14 residues. The V gene's germline CDR1 is MNHEY and CDR2 SVGAGI. The V gene end was trimmed by 7 bases and the J gene end by 2 bases; junction bases not matched to a gene: 7. CDR3 bases: TGTGCCAGCACCTGGGACAGGCACACCTACGAGCAGTACTTC. It is translated as CASTWDRHTYEQYF.

The gene calls are TRBV5-4 and TRBJ2-3, with 7 bases matching TRBD1. V shed 3 bases and J 0 bases; nucleotides not matched to a gene: 4. The CDR3 is 15 residues long. Germline values: CDR1 SGHNT, CDR2 YYREEE (reference sequence). The chain's CDR3 is CASSWGQSSTDTQYF. CDR3 bases: TGTGCCAGCAGCTGGGGACAGTCTAGCACAGATACGCAGTATTTT.